This record covers a single TCR beta chain. This entry comes from a study of regulatory T cells in long-lasting Graves disease. Overall study context: Disease was considered persistent Graves' disease after over 5 years of antithyroid drugs (with positive TSH receptor antibodies).

Time point: persistent/refractory GD, antithyroid drugs over 5 years with positive TRAb. PBMC RNA served as the TCR library source. V trimming: 5 bases; J trimming: 6 bases; junction bases outside the gene matches: 9. The CDR3 loop spans 16 amino acids. Germline V lookup: CDR1 SGHTA, CDR2 FQGNSA. Arm-PCR of CDR3 regions with iRepertoire HTBI primers generated TCR beta libraries. Using its own MiXCR run on the multiplex PCR reads, TCRdb lists one record per CDR3 protein. The data contain some 440,000 distinct CDR3 sequences, under 25% of them seen just once; the ten biggest clones take up under 9%. The receptor comes from a female donor with Graves disease. V gene TRBV7-2 combines with J gene TRBJ2-2; 10 bases map to TRBD1. Source: peripheral blood mononuclear cells (PBMCs), taken when the disease was refractory, from a patient treated with antithyroid drugs. The CDR3 sequence is CASSPLTGGWSGELFF. CDR3 nucleotide sequence: TGTGCCAGCAGCCCTCTGACAGGGGGCTGGTCCGGGGAGCTGTTTTTT.